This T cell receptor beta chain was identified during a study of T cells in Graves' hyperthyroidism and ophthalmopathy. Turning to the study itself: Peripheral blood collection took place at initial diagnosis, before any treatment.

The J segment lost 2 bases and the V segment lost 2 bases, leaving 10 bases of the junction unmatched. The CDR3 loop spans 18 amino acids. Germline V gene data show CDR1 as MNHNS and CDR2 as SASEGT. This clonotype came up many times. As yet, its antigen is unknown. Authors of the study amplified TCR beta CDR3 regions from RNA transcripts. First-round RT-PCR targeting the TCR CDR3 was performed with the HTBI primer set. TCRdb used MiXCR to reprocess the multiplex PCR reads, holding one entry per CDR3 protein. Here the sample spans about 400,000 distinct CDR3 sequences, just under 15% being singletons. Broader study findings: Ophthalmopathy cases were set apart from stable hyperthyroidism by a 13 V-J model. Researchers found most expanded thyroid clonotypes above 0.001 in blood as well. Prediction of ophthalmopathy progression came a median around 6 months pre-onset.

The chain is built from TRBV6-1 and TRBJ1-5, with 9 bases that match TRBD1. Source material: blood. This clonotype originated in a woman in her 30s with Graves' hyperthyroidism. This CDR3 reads CASSEQYGTGQGNQPQHF. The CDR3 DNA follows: TGTGCCAGCAGTGAACAATACGGGACAGGGCAAGGCAATCAGCCCCAGCATTTT.